This T cell receptor beta chain is drawn from a study of cytomegalovirus exposure and HLA in healthy donors. Study-wide points: The productive fraction for most TCR beta V segments was about 87% or about 30% in an earlier analysis.

It was with 60 Vbeta and 13 Jbeta primers that the PCR ran. Some clones are missing from TCRdb's copy, which holds only in-frame ones; the method was immunoSEQ multiplex PCR. The sample holds about 120,000 clones, roughly 14% seen once. This clone was seen more than once but under ten times. Its antigen is unidentified. The CDR3 is made up of 16 amino acids. Trimming at V came to 1 base and at J to 0 bases, leaving 4 bases not matched to a gene. Germline V lookup: CDR1 LNHNV, CDR2 YYDKDF (reference sequence). The specimen was PBMCs. This TCR derives from a woman aged 18-29 years in good health and CMV-seronegative. This chain uses TRBV15 with TRBJ1-2; 8 bases fit TRBD1. CDR3 amino acids: CATSRVRTGPNYGYTF. The CDR3 DNA reads TGTGCCACCAGCAGAGTTCGGACAGGGCCTAACTATGGCTACACCTTC. Full variable domain (missing parts from reference TRBV15 and TRBJ1-2): DAMVIQNPRYQVTQFGKPVTLSCSQTLNHNVMYWYQQKSSQAPKLLFHYYDKDFNNEADTPDNFQSRRPNTSFCFLDIRSPGLGDTAMYLCATSRVRTGPNYGYTFGSGTRLTVV.